This TCR beta chain was recorded in a study of identical twins. This clonotype was counted only a few times. No antigen is known for it. TCRdb ran MiXCR on the 5' RACE reads and lists one entry per CDR3 protein. Among about 470,000 distinct CDR3 sequences listed, 20% to 25% were seen once. CDR1 and CDR2 from the germline V gene are SGHTA and FQGNSA. The CDR3 is 13 amino acids. The ends were cut back, 6 bases at V and 1 base at J, with 9 bases in the middle. General observations from the study: In cord blood, abundant beta clonotypes had fewer insertions; memory showed no trend.

These data also featured in a second study, about T cells expressing NK-cell markers. That paper notes: It was from sorted CD3+CD56+NKG2C+, CD3+CD56+NKG2C- and CD3+CD56-NKG2C+ T cells that TCR beta repertoires came. One of eight sequenced donors was HCMV-seronegative; the other seven were seropositive. Each of roughly 6 donors carried dominant NKG2C+ clonotypes accounting for roughly 1.0-8% of CD8+ T cells.

The clonotype was recovered from a woman aged 18-30 years in good health. Material: CD4+ T cells sorted from blood. The chain links TRBV7-2 to TRBJ2-5, with D hard to call. The CDR3 region is CASSRLLQETQYF. The CDR3 DNA is TGTGCCAGCAGTCGCCTACTCCAAGAGACCCAGTACTTC.